This T cell receptor (beta chain) derives from a study of CD8 T cells in Susac syndrome. About the study: Patients with Susac syndrome were, at the time of blood collection, therapy-naive, maintained on corticosteroids, or maintained on intravenous immunoglobulin alone.

Both CD4+ and CD8+ T cells were negatively isolated, and TEMRA cells underwent FACS enrichment. The germline gives CDR1 DFQATT, CDR2 SNEGSKA (reference sequence). The CDR3 is 12 residues long. Trimming removed 3 bases from V and 6 bases from J; junction bases left unmatched: 5. Overall study results and limits: TCR sequencing and HLA analysis covered a relatively small number of individuals. The CD4+ T cell repertoires in Susac syndrome did not show any clonal expansion.

Remarks on this clonotype: Antigen: not known.

0.5 to 1 ug RNA was reverse transcribed with random hexamers. TCRdb used MiXCR to reprocess the immunoSEQ multiplex PCR reads, holding one entry per CDR3 protein. The data contain 150,000 to 200,000 distinct CDR3 sequences, roughly 94% of them singletons. V usage is TRBV20-1 and J usage is TRBJ2-7; 7 bases align to TRBD2. The sequence came from a human donor with Susac syndrome. Sequenced sample: CD4+ T cells from PBMCs. The CDR3 reads CSARETSTEQYF. The DNA of the CDR3 is TGCAGTGCTAGGGAGACTAGCACCGAGCAGTACTTC.